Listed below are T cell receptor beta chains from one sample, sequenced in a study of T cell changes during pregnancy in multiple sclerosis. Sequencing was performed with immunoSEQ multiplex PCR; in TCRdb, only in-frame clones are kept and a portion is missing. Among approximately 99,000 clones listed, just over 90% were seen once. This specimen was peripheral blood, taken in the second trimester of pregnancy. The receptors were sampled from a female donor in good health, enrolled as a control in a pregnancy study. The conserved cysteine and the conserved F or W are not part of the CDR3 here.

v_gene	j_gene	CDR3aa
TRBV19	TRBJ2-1	ASSKAGESYNEQF
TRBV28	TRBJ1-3	ASSLLTGGEGNTIY
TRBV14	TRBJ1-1	ASSLFVNTEAF
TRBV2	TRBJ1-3	ASSEYRGTGNTIY
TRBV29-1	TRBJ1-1	SARTGFPVRAF
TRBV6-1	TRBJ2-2	ASSVDRGLSNTGELF
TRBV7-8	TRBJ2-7	ASSLDEMGLAGGAYEQY
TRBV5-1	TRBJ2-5	ASSLFAGGPEETQY
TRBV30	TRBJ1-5	AWSVRAREGPQH
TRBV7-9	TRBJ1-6	ASSLQRVGNSPLH
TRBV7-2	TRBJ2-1	ASKLAGGNEQF
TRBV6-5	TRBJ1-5	ASRKTGLVNQPQH
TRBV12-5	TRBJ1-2	ASGLETGAINYGYT
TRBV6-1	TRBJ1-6	ASNSAGGSDSPLH
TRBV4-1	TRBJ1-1	ASSQVPLNTEAF
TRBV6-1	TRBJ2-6	ASSGQSSGANVLT
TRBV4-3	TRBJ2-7	ASSLSGTDTYEQY
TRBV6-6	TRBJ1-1	ASRTQMNTEAF
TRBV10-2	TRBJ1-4	ASSAGEKLF
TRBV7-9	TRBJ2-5	ASRLIGETQY
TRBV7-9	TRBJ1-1	ASSLGAVNTEAF
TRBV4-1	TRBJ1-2	ASSQDPRTGGYT
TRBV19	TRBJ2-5	ASIGQETQY
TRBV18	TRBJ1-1	ASSPQGFHTEAF
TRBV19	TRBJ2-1	ASSIGNLAGAYEQF
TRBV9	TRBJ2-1	ASSNKVAGAYNEQF
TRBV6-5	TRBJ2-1	ASRGLAGGHNEQF
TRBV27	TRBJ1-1	ASSLYPPNANRDLRTEAF
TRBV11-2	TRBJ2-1	ASSFIAGGPF
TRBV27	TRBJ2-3	ASSFSSGRTDTQY
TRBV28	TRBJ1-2	ASSKDSFYGYT
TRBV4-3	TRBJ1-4	ASSPRAGGWDEKLF
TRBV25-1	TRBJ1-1	ASSELTPNTEAF
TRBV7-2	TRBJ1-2	ASSLGQGNYGYT
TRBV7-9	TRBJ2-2	ASRPSGRFGTGELF
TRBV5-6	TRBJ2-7	ASSYLPGQGRKEQY
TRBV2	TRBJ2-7	ASSRDRPYEQY
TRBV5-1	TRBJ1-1	ASSTNPRVETRAF
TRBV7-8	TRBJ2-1	ASRGLAGGPSNEQF
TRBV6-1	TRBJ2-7	ASSRVQDYEQY
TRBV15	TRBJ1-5	ATTEQGLKPQH
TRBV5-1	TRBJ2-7	ASSLVGGGLAGLLQY
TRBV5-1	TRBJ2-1	ASSASGYNEQF
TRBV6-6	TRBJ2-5	ASRTQDRGQETQY
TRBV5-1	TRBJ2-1	ASRVVSGGVNEQF
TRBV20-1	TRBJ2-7	SARGPREQY
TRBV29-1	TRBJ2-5	SVGLAGTRETQY
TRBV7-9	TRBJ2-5	ASSSETTSPPETQY
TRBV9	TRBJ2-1	ASSVAQVAQF
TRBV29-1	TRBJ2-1	SVVEDSHNEQF
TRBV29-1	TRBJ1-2	SVEQGWGESGYT
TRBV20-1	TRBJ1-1	SARGGAEAF
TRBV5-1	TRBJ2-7	ASSLVYSGTSGSYEQY
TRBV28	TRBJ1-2	ASSLRGLTMVGYT
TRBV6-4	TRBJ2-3	ASSDWAADTQY